These T cell receptor beta chains were read from a single sample in a study of T cell responses to AZD1222 COVID-19 vaccine. TCRdb keeps only in-frame clones here, not all; method: immunoSEQ multiplex PCR. Of approximately 170,000 clones listed, roughly nine tenths are singletons. The material sequenced was peripheral blood, taken 28 days after the second AZD1222 dose. These receptors were collected from an adult who received the AZD1222 COVID-19 vaccine. CDR3s include the opening cysteine and the closing phenylalanine or tryptophan. The order of the fields is D gene, V gene, CDR3 protein. D genes are given only for firm matches.

d_call: NA
v_call: TRBV7-2
cdr3_aa: CASSSTAASTEAFF

d_call: TRBD2
v_call: TRBV27
cdr3_aa: CASSLSGGRGTGELFF

d_call: TRBD2
v_call: TRBV7-9
cdr3_aa: CASRKLAGDPNTGELFF

d_call: NA
v_call: TRBV19
cdr3_aa: CASSIVGDQGAFF

d_call: NA
v_call: TRBV7-9
cdr3_aa: CASSPGRWDTEAFF

d_call: TRBD1
v_call: TRBV19
cdr3_aa: CASSKTTDRVSYEQYF

d_call: NA
v_call: TRBV4-3
cdr3_aa: CASSQDPGEAGNTIYF

d_call: TRBD1
v_call: TRBV6-5
cdr3_aa: CASKSSGTGNYGYTF

d_call: NA
v_call: TRBV6-5
cdr3_aa: CASRSGAGNSYEQYF

d_call: TRBD1
v_call: TRBV7-2
cdr3_aa: CASSLGLRDSQETQYF

d_call: NA
v_call: TRBV9
cdr3_aa: CASSLGGYNSPLHF

d_call: NA
v_call: TRBV5-4
cdr3_aa: CASSLGGEGNTIYF

d_call: NA
v_call: TRBV2
cdr3_aa: CASSEVDSHTEAFF

d_call: TRBD2
v_call: TRBV11-3
cdr3_aa: CASSPDGAGGYNEQFF

d_call: NA
v_call: TRBV6-1
cdr3_aa: CASSEAVKGGPQHF

d_call: NA
v_call: TRBV6-4
cdr3_aa: CASSEQGGGVKDTQYF

d_call: NA
v_call: TRBV6-5
cdr3_aa: CASRQQSYNEQFF

d_call: NA
v_call: TRBV7-9
cdr3_aa: CASSLKPVGGYGYTF

d_call: NA
v_call: TRBV28
cdr3_aa: CASSTTADTQYF

d_call: NA
v_call: TRBV9
cdr3_aa: CASSVSVREGNTEAFF

d_call: NA
v_call: TRBV19
cdr3_aa: CASSILGRDNEKLFF

d_call: TRBD2
v_call: TRBV6-5
cdr3_aa: CASSPGGGSYNEQFF

d_call: TRBD2
v_call: TRBV7-7
cdr3_aa: CASSPLAGISSEQFF

d_call: NA
v_call: TRBV7-9
cdr3_aa: CASSLSGAKNIQYF

d_call: NA
v_call: TRBV19
cdr3_aa: CASREGFMNTEAFF

d_call: TRBD1
v_call: TRBV5-1
cdr3_aa: CASSLSTGPPDGELFF

d_call: NA
v_call: TRBV7-8
cdr3_aa: CASSMGLRWEQYF